This TCR beta chain emerged from a study of CD8+ T cells in alopecia areata. Study results and limitations: It was lesional scalp, especially alopecia totalis/universalis, that showed higher clonality than normal scalp.

Treatment given: oral pan-JAK inhibitor, 5-10 mg twice daily. This clone was recorded a few times. Its antigen is still unknown. The V and J ends lost 5 bases and 1 base respectively, with 12 bases between them. This CDR3 spans 15 amino acids. Germline V lookup: CDR1 MNHEY, CDR2 SMNVEV (reference sequence). The sequencing template was cDNA reverse transcribed from extracted RNA. Clones were read by immunoSEQ multiplex PCR, and TCRdb kept only the in-frame ones, dropping some. The sample yields about 180,000 clones, around 58% seen once. The sample consisted of CD4+ T cells sorted from blood, taken at roughly week 55, from a patient treated with tofacitinib. The sequence derives from a human donor with alopecia areata. The chain recombines TRBV27 with TRBJ2-4; no definite D call. CDR3 DNA: TGTGCCAGCAGTCCCAGGACCTTGGCCAAAAACATTCAGTACTTC. Its translation is CASSPRTLAKNIQYF.